This T cell receptor (beta chain) was profiled in a study of post-analysis software for immune sequencing data (dated by TCRdb to the mid-2010s). In terms of the full investigation: Disease courses on record covered relapsing-remitting, secondary progressive and progressive-relapsing multiple sclerosis, though some patients had no subtype annotation. Patient repertoires were compared against ten to eleven previously published healthy control repertoires from donors aged roughly 6 to 28 years. A subset of samples was prepared in parallel using single-end sample barcoding, then pooled and co-amplified after Illumina adapter ligation. Study-wide findings and limitations: Multiple sclerosis patients had significantly lower normalized Chao1 diversity than controls, a result that suggests substantial peripheral T-cell clonal expansion. The control group was slightly older than the multiple sclerosis patient group. Significantly higher frequencies in patients than in controls were found for roughly 5 TRBV segments, including TRBV5-6, TRBV5-1 and TRBV20-1. When samples were clustered directly using the F measure, samples prepared in the same batch co-clustered strongly, which prompted a batch-effect correction.

The junction shows trimming of 0 bases on V and 5 bases on J, plus 14 bases between the germline ends. The CDR3, from cysteine to phenylalanine, totals 14 residues. CDR3 DNA is the only sequence kept; it has 42 bases, read in frame from the first base. For CDR1 and CDR2, the germline V gene (reference sequence) lists DFQATT and SNEGSKA. A note on this clonotype: Its specific antigen is unknown. Per-nucleotide qualities are absent, and no much larger clonotype sits a single base away.

To demonstrate the VDJtools post-analysis software, the study profiled TCR beta repertoires from the peripheral blood of 13 young patients with multiple sclerosis. The multiple sclerosis patients were children and adolescents between about 6 and 16 years of age. The library was made by PCR. TCRdb names Illumina HiSeq 2500 as the instrument used. To reduce PCR and sequencing biases, unique molecular identifiers were incorporated into the TCR beta cDNA libraries. Every 1 to 10 million input T cells yielded approximately 500,000 cDNA molecules, meaning each molecule approximated one T cell. The patient libraries were prepared and sequenced with the same protocol used for the earlier healthy control dataset. Within a given batch, samples were prepared together, multiplexed and sequenced on the same HiSeq lane. The published analysis was carried out like this. Raw barcoded reads were processed with MIGEC, and single-read molecular identifier groups were discarded before consensus assembly and CDR3 extraction. VDJtools was used for post-analysis of the clonotype tables, with diversity normalized by down-sampling every dataset to the smallest sample size. Repertoire overlap clustering matched CDR3 amino acid but not nucleotide sequences to correct batch-related cross-sample contamination. TCRdb cleaned the public reads at Q25 with fastp, built clones with MiXCR and kept in-frame beta chains. Every distinct CDR3 protein forms one entry, paired with its most common genes and DNA. The V and J calls were determined by TCRdb, not by the authors. The sample table lists just over 250,000 distinct CDR3 sequences, 35% to 40% of them with a count of one. The top ten hold 4% to 6% of the sample.

The sequence came from a girl aged 10 to 17 with multiple sclerosis. Sequencing was carried out using blood. Rearrangement joined TRBV20-1 to TRBJ2-7; a weak D assignment points to TRBD2 (6 bases agree). CDR3 protein: CSARDRVGRHEQYF. The DNA sequence is as follows: TGCAGTGCTAGAGATCGGGTGGGGAGGCACGAGCAGTACTTC.